This T cell receptor (beta chain) appears in the sequencing data of a study of CXCR3-negative and CXCR3-positive naive CD8 T cells. Notes on the study in general: Naive cells positive for CXCR3 carried more hydrophobic TRB CDR3s than CXCR3-negative ones. CXCR3-negative and CXCR3-positive naive cells shared comparable TRBV-TRBJ usage, but memory cells did not. For memory CD8+ cells diversity was much lower, but both naive subsets had comparably high diversity. CD5 surface expression was similar among naive subsets, and TCR strength was estimated by inference from TRB CDR3 properties.

A note on this clonotype: As yet, its antigen is unknown.

Germline V gene lookup returns CDR1 SGHTS and CDR2 YDEGEE. The CDR3 has 14 amino acids. The libraries of TRB cDNA were prepared using 5' RACE with UMI labels. TCRdb re-called the 5' RACE reads; one entry per CDR3 protein, DNA not given. Found here are tens of thousands of distinct CDR3 sequences; the top ten clones hold 0.5% to 0.6%. Source material: naive CXCR3+ CD8+ T cells from blood. Subset noted: CD45RO-CCR7+CD27+CD95- naive CD8+ T cells expressing CXCR3 (TNR3+). V gene TRBV5-8 combines with J gene TRBJ1-2; as DNA is missing, the TRBD1 call by TCRdb cannot be tested. The sequence derives from a human donor in good health. Some clones in this sample may be carry-over from other donors' samples. Here the CDR3 reads CASSTGTGGYGYTF.